This T cell receptor beta chain is drawn from a study of control samples from healthy donors and cancer patients (TCRdb year 2020). The junction shows trimming of 6 bases on V and 6 bases on J, plus 24 bases between the germline ends. The CDR3, from cysteine to phenylalanine, totals 16 residues. Kept here is only the CDR3 DNA, which spans 48 bases and is read in frame from base 1. CDR1 MNHEY and CDR2 SMNVEV are derived from the germline V gene (reference sequence). The library was obtained by the immunoSEQ multiplex PCR assay. This immuneACCESS table, as held by TCRdb, lists in-frame sequences with V and J called but not all clones. Of the missing ones, under half trace to an unresolved V gene in checked studies; the others have no known cause. The sample data list about 130,000 clones, and approximately 92% of these were observed just once. The ten top clones hold 4.5% to 7% of the sample. As for this clone: The antigen it binds to is not known. The record has no base qualities; no much larger clone is one base away.

Recombination joined TRBV27 with TRBJ2-7, with the D gene not clear enough to name. What was sequenced was blood. This TCR derives from a man between 18 and 29 years old in good health. The CDR3 protein: CASRTVLRTTWGEQYF. The DNA is as follows: TGTGCCAGCAGAACCGTTCTCCGGACGACGTGGGGCGAGCAGTACTTC.